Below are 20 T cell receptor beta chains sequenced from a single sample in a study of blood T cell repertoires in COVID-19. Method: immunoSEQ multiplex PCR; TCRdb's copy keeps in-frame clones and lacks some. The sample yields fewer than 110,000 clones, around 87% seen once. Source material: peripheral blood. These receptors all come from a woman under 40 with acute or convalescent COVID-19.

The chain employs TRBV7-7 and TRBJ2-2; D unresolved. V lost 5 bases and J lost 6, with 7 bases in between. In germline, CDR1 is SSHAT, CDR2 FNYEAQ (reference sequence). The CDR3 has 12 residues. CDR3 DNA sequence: TGTGCCAGCAGCCCCTCCGCCGGGGAGCTGTTTTTT. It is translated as CASSPSAGELFF.

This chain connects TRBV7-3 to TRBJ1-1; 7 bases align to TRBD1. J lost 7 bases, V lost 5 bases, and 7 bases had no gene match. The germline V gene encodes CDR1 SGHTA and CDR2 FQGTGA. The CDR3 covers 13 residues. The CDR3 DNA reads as TGTGCCAGCAGCCCTCAAGGGACAGTTGAAGCTTTCTTT. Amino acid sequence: CASSPQGTVEAFF.

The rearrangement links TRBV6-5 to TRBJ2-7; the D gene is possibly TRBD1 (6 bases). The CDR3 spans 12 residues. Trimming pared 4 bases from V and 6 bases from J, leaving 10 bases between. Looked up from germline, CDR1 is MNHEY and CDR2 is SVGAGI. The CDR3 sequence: CASSSTGLEQYF. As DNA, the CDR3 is TGTGCCAGCAGTTCCACAGGGCTCGAGCAGTACTTC.

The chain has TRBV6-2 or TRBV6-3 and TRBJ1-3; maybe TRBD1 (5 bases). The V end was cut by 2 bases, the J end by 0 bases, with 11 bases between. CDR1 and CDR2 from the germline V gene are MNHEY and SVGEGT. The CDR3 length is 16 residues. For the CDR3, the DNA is TGTGCCAGCAGTTACCGACAGCGCATCTCTGGAAACACCATATATTTT. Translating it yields CASSYRQRISGNTIYF.

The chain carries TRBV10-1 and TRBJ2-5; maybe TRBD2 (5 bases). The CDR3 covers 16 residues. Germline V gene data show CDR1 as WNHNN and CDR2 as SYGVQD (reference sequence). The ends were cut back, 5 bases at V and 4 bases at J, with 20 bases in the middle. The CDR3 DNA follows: TGCGCCAGCAGTTGGAGAGGCATCCCTGGGAGAGAGACCCAGTACTTC. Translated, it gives CASSWRGIPGRETQYF.

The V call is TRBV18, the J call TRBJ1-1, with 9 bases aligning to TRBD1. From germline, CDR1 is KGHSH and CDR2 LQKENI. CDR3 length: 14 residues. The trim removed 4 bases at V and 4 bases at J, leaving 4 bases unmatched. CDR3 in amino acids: CASSQGQGGTEAFF. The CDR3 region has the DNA TGTGCCAGCTCACAGGGACAGGGTGGCACTGAAGCTTTCTTT.

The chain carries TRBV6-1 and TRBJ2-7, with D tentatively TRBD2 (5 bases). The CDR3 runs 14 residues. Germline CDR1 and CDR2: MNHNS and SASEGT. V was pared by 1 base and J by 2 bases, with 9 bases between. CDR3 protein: CASSEVEGPYEQYF. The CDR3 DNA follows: TGTGCCAGCAGTGAAGTAGAGGGCCCCTACGAGCAGTACTTC.

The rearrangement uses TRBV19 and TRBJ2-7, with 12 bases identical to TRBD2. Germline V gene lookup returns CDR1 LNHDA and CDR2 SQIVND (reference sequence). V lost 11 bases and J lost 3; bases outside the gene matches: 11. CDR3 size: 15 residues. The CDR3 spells CAGASGGAKIYEQYF. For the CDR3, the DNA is TGTGCCGGGGCTAGCGGGGGGGCTAAGATCTACGAGCAGTACTTC.

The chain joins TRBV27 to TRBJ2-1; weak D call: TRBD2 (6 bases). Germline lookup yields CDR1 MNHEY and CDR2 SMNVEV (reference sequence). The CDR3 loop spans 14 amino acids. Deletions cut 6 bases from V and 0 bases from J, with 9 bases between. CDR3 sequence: CASSQTSSYNEQFF. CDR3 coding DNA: TGTGCCAGCAGCCAGACTAGCTCCTACAATGAGCAGTTCTTC.

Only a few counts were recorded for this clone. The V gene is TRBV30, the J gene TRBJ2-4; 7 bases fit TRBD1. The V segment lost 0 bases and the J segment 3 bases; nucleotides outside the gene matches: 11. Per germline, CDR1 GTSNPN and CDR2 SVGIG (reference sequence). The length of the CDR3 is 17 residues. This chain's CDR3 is CAWSVTGVTLVKNIQYF. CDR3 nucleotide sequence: TGTGCCTGGAGTGTAACAGGGGTGACATTGGTCAAAAACATTCAGTACTTC.

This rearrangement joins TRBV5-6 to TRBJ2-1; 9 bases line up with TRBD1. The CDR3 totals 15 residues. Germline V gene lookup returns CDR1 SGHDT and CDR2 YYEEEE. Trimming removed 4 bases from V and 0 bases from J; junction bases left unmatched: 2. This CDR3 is CASSPTGGSYNEQFF. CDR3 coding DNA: TGTGCCAGCAGCCCGACAGGGGGCTCCTACAATGAGCAGTTCTTC.

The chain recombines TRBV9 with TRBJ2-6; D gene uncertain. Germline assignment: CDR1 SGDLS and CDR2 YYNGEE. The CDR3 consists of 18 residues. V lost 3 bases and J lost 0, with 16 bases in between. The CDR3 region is CASSDLYGGTSGANVLTF. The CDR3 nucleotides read TGTGCCAGCAGCGACCTTTACGGCGGCACCTCTGGGGCCAACGTCCTGACTTTC.

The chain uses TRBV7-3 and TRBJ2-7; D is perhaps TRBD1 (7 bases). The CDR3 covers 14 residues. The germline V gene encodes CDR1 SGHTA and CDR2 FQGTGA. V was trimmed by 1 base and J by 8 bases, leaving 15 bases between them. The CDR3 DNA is TGTGCCAGCAGCTTAAGCGGGGACAGCCTCAAGCAGTACTTC. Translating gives CASSLSGDSLKQYF.

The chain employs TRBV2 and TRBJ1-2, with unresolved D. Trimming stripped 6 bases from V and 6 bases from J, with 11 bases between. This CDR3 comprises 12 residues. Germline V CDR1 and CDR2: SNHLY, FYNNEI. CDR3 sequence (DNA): TGTGCCAGCAGCCGGGATGAGGATGGCTACACCTTC. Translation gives CASSRDEDGYTF.

CDR3: CASSSDTYEQYF. CDR3 coding DNA: TGTGCCAGCAGTTCGGACACCTACGAGCAGTACTTC. The chain carries TRBV27 and TRBJ2-7; TRBD1 might be the D (5 bases). This CDR3 spans 12 amino acids. Trimming cost V 4 bases and J 2 bases, with 6 bases left between them. From germline, CDR1 is MNHEY and CDR2 SMNVEV (reference sequence).

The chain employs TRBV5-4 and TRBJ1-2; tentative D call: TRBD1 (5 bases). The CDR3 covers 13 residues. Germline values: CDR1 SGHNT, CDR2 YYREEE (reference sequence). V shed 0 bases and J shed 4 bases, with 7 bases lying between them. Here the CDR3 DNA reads TGTGCCAGCAGCTTGGGGACACGCTATGGCTACACCTTC. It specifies CASSLGTRYGYTF.

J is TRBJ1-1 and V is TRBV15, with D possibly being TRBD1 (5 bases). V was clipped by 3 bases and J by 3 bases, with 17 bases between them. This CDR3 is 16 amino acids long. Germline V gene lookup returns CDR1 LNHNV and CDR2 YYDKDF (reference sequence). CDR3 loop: CATSSPARDPDTEAFF. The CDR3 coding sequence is TGTGCCACCAGCAGTCCCGCGCGGGACCCGGACACTGAAGCTTTCTTT.

The CDR3 spells CASSLDPPISGSSYNEQFF. As DNA, the CDR3 is TGTGCCAGCAGCTTAGATCCTCCTATTAGCGGTAGCTCCTACAATGAGCAGTTCTTC. The chain uses TRBV11-3 and TRBJ2-1; tentative D call: TRBD2 (6 bases). The V and J ends lost 0 bases and 0 bases respectively, with 18 bases between them. Germline V gene data show CDR1 as SGHNT and CDR2 as YENEEA. There are 19 residues in the CDR3.

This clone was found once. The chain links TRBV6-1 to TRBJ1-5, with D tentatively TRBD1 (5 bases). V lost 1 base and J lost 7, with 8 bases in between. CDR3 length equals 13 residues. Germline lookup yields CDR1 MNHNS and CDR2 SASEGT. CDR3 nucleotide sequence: TGTGCCAGCAGTGAAGGACCAGGGCAGCCCCAGCATTTT. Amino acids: CASSEGPGQPQHF.

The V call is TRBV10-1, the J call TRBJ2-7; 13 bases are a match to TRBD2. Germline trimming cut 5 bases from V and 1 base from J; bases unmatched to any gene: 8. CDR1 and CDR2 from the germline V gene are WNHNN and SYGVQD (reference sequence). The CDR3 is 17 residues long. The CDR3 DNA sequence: TGCGCCAGCAGTCCGACTAGCGGGGGGCTGAAATCCTACGAGCAGTACTTC. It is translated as CASSPTSGGLKSYEQYF.